The clone carrying this T cell receptor (beta chain) was counted only a few times. Its antigen is not identified. These data originate in a study of radiotherapy plus CTLA-4 blockade in lung cancer. Enrolled patients, whose metastatic non-small-cell lung cancer was chemo-refractory, received focal radiation plus CTLA-4 blockade with ipilimumab. Method: immunoSEQ multiplex PCR; TCRdb's copy keeps in-frame clones and lacks some. Counted here are some 73,000 clones, 60% to 85% occurring once; the ten biggest clones make up 22%. Trimming at V came to 0 bases and at J to 6 bases, leaving 4 bases not matched to a gene. Germline loops: CDR1 LGHNA, CDR2 YSLEER. This CDR3 has 15 residues. Points from the study as a whole: Once radiotherapy plus ipilimumab had been given, TCR clones derived from tumor expanded in blood. Alongside interferon-beta, early blood T cell clone dynamics were reportedly the best predictor of response.

This chain joins TRBV4-3 and TRBJ2-7, with 11 bases matching TRBD1. Sequencing was performed on peripheral blood, taken from a patient treated with radiotherapy plus ipilimumab. The clonotype comes from a human donor with non-small cell lung cancer whose response to radiotherapy plus ipilimumab could not be evaluated. Some clones in this sample may be carry-over from other donors' samples. The CDR3 loop is CASSQDGQGASEQYF. The CDR3 nucleotides read TGCGCCAGCAGCCAAGACGGACAGGGGGCGTCCGAGCAGTACTTC.